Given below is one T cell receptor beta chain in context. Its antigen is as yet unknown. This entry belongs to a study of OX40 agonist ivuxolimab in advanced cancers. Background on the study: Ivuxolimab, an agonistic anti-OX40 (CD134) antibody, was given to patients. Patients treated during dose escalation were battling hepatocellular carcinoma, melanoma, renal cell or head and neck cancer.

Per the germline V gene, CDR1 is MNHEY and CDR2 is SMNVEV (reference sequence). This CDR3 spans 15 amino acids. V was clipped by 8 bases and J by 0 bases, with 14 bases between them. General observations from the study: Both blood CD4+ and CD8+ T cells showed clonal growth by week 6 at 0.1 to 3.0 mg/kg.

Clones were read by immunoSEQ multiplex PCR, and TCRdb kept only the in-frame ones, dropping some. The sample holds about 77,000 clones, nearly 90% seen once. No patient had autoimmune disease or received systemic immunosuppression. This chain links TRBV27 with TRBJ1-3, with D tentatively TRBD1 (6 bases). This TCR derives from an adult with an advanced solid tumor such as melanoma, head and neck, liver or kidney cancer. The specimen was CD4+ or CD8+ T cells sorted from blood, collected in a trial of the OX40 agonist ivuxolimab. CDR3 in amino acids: CASRDRPSSGNTIYF. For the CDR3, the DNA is TGTGCCAGCCGAGACAGGCCTAGCTCTGGAAACACCATATATTTT.